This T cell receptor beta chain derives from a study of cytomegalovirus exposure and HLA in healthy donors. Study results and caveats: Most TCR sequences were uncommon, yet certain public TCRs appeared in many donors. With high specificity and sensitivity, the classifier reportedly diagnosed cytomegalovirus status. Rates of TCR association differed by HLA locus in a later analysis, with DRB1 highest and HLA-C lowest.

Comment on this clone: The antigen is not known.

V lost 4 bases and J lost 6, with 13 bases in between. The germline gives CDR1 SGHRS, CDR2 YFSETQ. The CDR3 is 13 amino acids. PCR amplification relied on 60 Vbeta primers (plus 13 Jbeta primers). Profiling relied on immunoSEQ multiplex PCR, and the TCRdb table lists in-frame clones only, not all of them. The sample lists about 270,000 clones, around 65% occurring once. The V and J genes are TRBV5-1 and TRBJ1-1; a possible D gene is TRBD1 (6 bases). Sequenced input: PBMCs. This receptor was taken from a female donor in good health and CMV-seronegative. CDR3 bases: TGCGCCAGCAGCAGCCTCAGGGGCGCTGAAGCTTTCTTT. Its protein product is CASSSLRGAEAFF.